This TCR beta chain was documented in a study of blood T cell repertoires in COVID-19. The wider study: Samples came from the United States, Italy and Spain, spanning acute and convalescent COVID-19.

As processed by the authors: Using reference gene primer amplification, nucleated cell counts were estimated. Some clones are missing from TCRdb's copy, which holds only in-frame ones; the method was immunoSEQ multiplex PCR. The V and J calls and clone size were taken over from that table, and D and trimming were inferred from the DNA. The sample lists 150,000 to 180,000 clones, about four fifths occurring once. CDR1 and CDR2 (germline): MGHRA, YSYEKL. This CDR3 contains 13 residues. V lost 1 base and J lost 8, with 11 bases in between. What was sequenced was peripheral blood. This receptor was obtained from a woman in her fifties or sixties with acute or convalescent COVID-19. The chain links TRBV4-1 to TRBJ1-2, with a weak D call TRBD1 (6 bases). CDR3: CASSQVTGSGYTF. CDR3 sequence (DNA): TGCGCCAGCAGCCAAGTAACAGGGAGCGGCTACACCTTC.